What follows are 4 T cell receptor beta chains derived from one specimen sequenced in a study of blood T cell repertoires in COVID-19. Libraries were prepared by immunoSEQ multiplex PCR; TCRdb keeps only in-frame clonotypes and omits some of them. The sample has some 57,000 clones, more than 85% seen once. The sample taken for sequencing was peripheral blood. All receptors come from a man in his fifties or sixties with active COVID-19.

The chain is built from TRBV19 and TRBJ1-3, with D unresolved. Germline lookup yields CDR1 LNHDA and CDR2 SQIVND (reference sequence). The CDR3 extends over 13 amino acids. V dropped 7 bases and J dropped 0 bases, with 7 bases sitting between them. The CDR3 loop reads CASTTNSGNTIYF. The CDR3 region has the DNA TGTGCCAGTACGACAAACTCTGGAAACACCATATATTTT.

This clone was counted once. This rearrangement joins TRBV10-3 to TRBJ2-7, with TRBD2 as a possible D gene (5 bases). The CDR3 spans 15 residues. V lost 10 bases to trimming and J lost 5 bases, with 24 bases between them. Germline V lookup: CDR1 ENHRY, CDR2 SYGVKD. CDR3 sequence: CAKEPRDPKRDEQYF. DNA for the CDR3: TGTGCCAAAGAACCACGGGATCCAAAGAGGGACGAGCAGTACTTC.

This clone was found a few times. This chain joins TRBV19 and TRBJ1-1; 8 nucleotides agree with TRBD1. Germline V gene data show CDR1 as LNHDA and CDR2 as SQIVND (reference sequence). Trimming cost V 11 bases and J 4 bases; bases outside gene matches: 6. The CDR3 length is 12 residues. The CDR3 is CAGRTGSTEAFF. Written as DNA, the CDR3 is TGTGCCGGCAGGACAGGGTCCACTGAAGCTTTCTTT.

The rearrangement links TRBV30 to TRBJ1-2, with 9 bases aligning to TRBD1. This CDR3 has 13 amino acids. CDR1 and CDR2 (germline): GTSNPN, SVGIG (reference sequence). J lost 4 bases, V lost 7 bases, and 7 bases had no gene match. Written as DNA, the CDR3 is TGTGCCTTTCACCAACAGGGGGCCTATGGCTACACCTTC. It codes for CAFHQQGAYGYTF.